The T cell receptor beta chain under discussion was sequenced for a study of blood T cell repertoires in COVID-19. The overall study: Sites across the United States, Italy and Spain contributed samples from acute and convalescent COVID-19.

Authors' processing steps: For nucleated cells, counts were estimated from reference gene primer amplification. The assay was immunoSEQ multiplex PCR, and TCRdb's table has in-frame clones only and misses some. V, J and clone size derive from that table, while D and trimming were established from the DNA sequence. The table records 170,000 or so clones, 85% to 90% of them present only once. This clone was recorded once. Sequencing used peripheral blood. The clonotype comes from a man aged 40-55 years with active or convalescent COVID-19.

The CDR3 region is CASSAGGSSYEQYF. As DNA, the CDR3 is TGTGCCAGCTCGGCGGGGGGTAGCTCCTACGAGCAGTACTTC. The rearrangement uses TRBV6-5 and TRBJ2-7, with TRBD2 matching over 8 bases. With V trimmed by 8 bases and J by 0 bases, 6 bases remained unmatched. Germline CDR1 reads MNHEY; CDR2 reads SVGAGI. The CDR3 spans 14 residues.